Each of the 30 T cell receptor beta chains below was sequenced from the same sample in a study of PD-1 blockade in classical Hodgkin lymphoma. The assay was immunoSEQ multiplex PCR, and TCRdb's table has in-frame clones only and misses some. In the table there are just under 45,000 clones, roughly 70% of which are singletons. The time point denotes: cycle 4 day 1 (C4D1), after five to seven weeks of nivolumab. All the patients suffered relapse after autologous stem cell transplantation, and brentuximab vedotin exposure differed. The sample was peripheral blood mononuclear cells (PBMCs), taken before the fourth cycle of nivolumab. These receptors all come from a human donor with classical Hodgkin lymphoma.

The chain recombines TRBV7-9 with TRBJ1-3; no clear D. This CDR3 contains 12 residues. In germline, CDR1 is SEHNR, CDR2 FQNEAQ (reference sequence). Trimming cost V 3 bases and J 3 bases, with 3 bases left between them. This CDR3 is CASSFGGNTIYF. CDR3 in DNA: TGTGCCAGCAGCTTCGGTGGAAACACCATATATTTT.

This clone has only a few counts. The chain employs TRBV7-9 and TRBJ2-7; D may be TRBD1 or TRBD2 (5 bases each). Germline V gene lookup returns CDR1 SEHNR and CDR2 FQNEAQ (reference sequence). V lost 5 bases to trimming and J lost 1 base, with 12 bases between them. The CDR3 covers 14 residues. This chain's CDR3 is CASSPGTLSYEQYF. In DNA form, the CDR3 reads TGTGCCAGCAGCCCCGGGACCTTATCCTACGAGCAGTACTTC.

J is TRBJ2-1 and V is TRBV2; no clear D. This CDR3 contains 14 residues. Trimming removed 7 bases from V and 3 bases from J, with 13 bases in between. In germline, CDR1 is SNHLY, CDR2 FYNNEI. CDR3 nucleotide sequence: TGTGCCAGCAAAGTTACGGCTGGCTACAATGAGCAGTTCTTC. This gives the protein CASKVTAGYNEQFF.

The J gene is TRBJ1-2, the V gene TRBV2; 7 nucleotides match TRBD1. The germline V gene encodes CDR1 SNHLY and CDR2 FYNNEI. This CDR3 comprises 14 residues. V lost 4 bases, J lost 9 bases, and 11 bases stayed unmatched. CDR3 sequence reads: CASSAETGSKSYTF. The DNA for the CDR3 is TGTGCCAGCAGTGCCGAGACAGGGAGTAAGAGCTACACCTTC. The full variable domain, rest sourced from reference TRBV2 and TRBJ1-2, is EPEVTQTPSHQVTQMGQEVILRCVPISNHLYFYWYRQILGQKVEFLVSFYNNEISEKSEIFDDQFSVERPDGSNFTLKIRSTKLEDSAMYFCASSAETGSKSYTFGSGTRLTVV.

There are a few counts of this clone. This sequence joins TRBV28 and TRBJ1-1; 8 bases agree with TRBD1. CDR3 length equals 16 residues. Germline V gene sequence: CDR1 MDHEN, CDR2 SYDVKM. V trimming: 3 bases; J trimming: 1 base; junction bases outside the gene matches: 7. For the CDR3, the DNA is TGTGCCAGCAGTTTCTTCACGACAGGGGAGAACACTGAAGCTTTCTTT. Its translation: CASSFFTTGENTEAFF.

This clone turned up a few times. J is TRBJ1-1 and V is TRBV7-6, with D possibly TRBD1 on 5 matching bases. CDR1 is SGHVS and CDR2 is FNYEAQ in the germline V gene. With 2 bases removed from V and 1 base from J, the gap between germline ends came to 8 bases. The CDR3 extends over 14 amino acids. As DNA, the CDR3 is TGTGCCAGCAGCTTAACAGGAACGAACACTGAAGCTTTCTTT. This encodes CASSLTGTNTEAFF.

The chain employs TRBV6-5 and TRBJ2-5, with D tentatively TRBD2 (6 bases). The CDR3 is 12 residues long. The V gene's germline CDR1 is MNHEY and CDR2 SVGAGI. The ends were cut back, 8 bases at V and 2 bases at J, with 9 bases in the middle. CDR3 loop: CASGGFQETQYF. CDR3 bases: TGTGCCAGCGGGGGGTTTCAAGAGACCCAGTACTTC.

The chain joins TRBV5-1 to TRBJ1-5; no clear D. Trimming took 0 bases from V and 4 from J, leaving 5 bases between them. This CDR3 is built from 13 residues. CDR1 is SGHRS and CDR2 is YFSETQ in the germline V gene. DNA for the CDR3: TGCGCCAGCAGCTTGGGGATAAATCAGCCCCAGCATTTT. It codes for CASSLGINQPQHF.

The chain couples TRBV30 to TRBJ2-6; 10 bases map to TRBD1. Germline CDR1 and CDR2: GTSNPN and SVGIG (reference sequence). J lost 1 base, V lost 8 bases, and 11 bases had no gene match. The CDR3 covers 17 residues. In DNA form, the CDR3 reads TGTGCCCTACGCCGGGACAGGGGATTTTCTGGGGCCAACGTCCTGACTTTC. This codes for CALRRDRGFSGANVLTF.

This chain links TRBV9 with TRBJ2-1; TRBD2 agrees at 9 bases. Germline-derived CDR1 and CDR2 are SGDLS and YYNGEE. There are 15 residues in the CDR3. The J segment lost 2 bases and the V segment lost 3 bases, leaving 3 bases of the junction unmatched. Here the CDR3 reads CASSDSGSTYNEQFF. DNA for the CDR3: TGTGCCAGCAGCGATAGCGGGAGCACCTACAATGAGCAGTTCTTC.

J is TRBJ2-5 and V is TRBV21-1; TRBD2 reflects the table's D call only, with no check against the DNA. TRBV21-1 is given as a pseudogene. This CDR3 is built from 13 residues. For the CDR3, the DNA is TGTGCCAGCCCCAGAACTAAACAAGAGACCCAGTACTTC. This translates into CASPRTKQETQYF.

The chain has TRBV6-5 and TRBJ1-2; D is undetermined. The CDR3 spans 12 residues. Trimming shortened V by 6 bases and J by 6 bases, and 11 bases separated the two germline ends. CDR1 and CDR2 (germline): MNHEY, SVGAGI. CDR3 in amino acids: CASSPTEDGYTF. CDR3 nucleotides: TGTGCCAGCAGCCCCACCGAGGATGGCTACACCTTC.

The chain carries TRBV5-1 and TRBJ2-7; D remains ambiguous. Looked up from germline, CDR1 is SGHRS and CDR2 is YFSETQ. This CDR3 is 13 amino acids long. With 0 bases removed from V and 3 bases from J, the gap between germline ends came to 7 bases. The CDR3 region is CASSLAEFYEQYF. The CDR3 DNA reads TGCGCCAGCAGCTTGGCAGAGTTCTACGAGCAGTACTTC.

The gene calls are TRBV30 and TRBJ1-2, with unresolved D. In germline, CDR1 is GTSNPN, CDR2 SVGIG (reference sequence). The CDR3 is 14 residues long. Deletions cut 2 bases from V and 4 bases from J, with 14 bases between. The CDR3 is CAWSSPWAFYGYTF. The CDR3 DNA reads as TGTGCCTGGAGTTCCCCCTGGGCCTTCTATGGCTACACCTTC. Full variable domain (rest looked up from reference TRBV30 and TRBJ1-2): SQTIHQWPATLVQPVGSPLSLECTVEGTSNPNLYWYRQAAGRGLQLLFYSVGIGQISSEVPQNLSASRPQDRQFILSSKKLLLSDSGFYLCAWSSPWAFYGYTFGSGTRLTVV.

The chain couples TRBV7-9 to TRBJ1-5; 11 bases are shared with TRBD1. This CDR3 contains 15 residues. J gave up 7 bases and V 5 bases, and 7 bases lay outside the gene matches. The V gene's germline CDR1 is SEHNR and CDR2 FQNEAQ (reference sequence). The CDR3, as DNA: TGTGCCAGCAGCGCGGGACAGGGGGTCGTACAGCCCCAGCATTTT. This translates into CASSAGQGVVQPQHF.

The genes are TRBV13 and TRBJ1-3, with D possibly matching TRBD1 (5 bases). The germline V and J ends were trimmed by 1 base and 0 bases, with 10 bases remaining between them. This CDR3 region has 16 residues. The germline V gene encodes CDR1 PRHDT and CDR2 FYEKMQ (reference sequence). CDR3 sequence reads: CASSLDGHNSGNTIYF. CDR3 nucleotides: TGTGCCAGCAGCTTAGACGGACATAACTCTGGAAACACCATATATTTT.

The genes are TRBV27 and TRBJ2-1; 11 bases fit TRBD2. The V and J ends lost 3 bases and 9 bases, in that order; junction bases with no gene match: 7. The CDR3 spans 15 residues. CDR1 and CDR2 (germline): MNHEY, SMNVEV (reference sequence). The CDR3 spells CASSFLSGRALEQFF. CDR3 nucleotides: TGTGCCAGCAGTTTCCTTAGCGGGAGGGCTCTTGAGCAGTTCTTC.

The chain is built from TRBV10-1 and TRBJ2-7; 8 bases are shared with TRBD2. CDR1 is WNHNN and CDR2 is SYGVQD in the germline V gene (reference sequence). The CDR3 consists of 15 residues. V was clipped by 6 bases and J by 5 bases; unmatched bases: 12. CDR3 sequence (DNA): TGCGCCAGCAGCGCTCGGGGGGGCTCGTTGGACGAGCAGTACTTC. Translating it yields CASSARGGSLDEQYF.

The V call is TRBV28, the J call TRBJ2-7; TRBD2 is a possible D gene (6 bases). Germline lookup yields CDR1 MDHEN and CDR2 SYDVKM. This CDR3 spans 13 amino acids. V was clipped by 6 bases and J by 7 bases, with 16 bases between them. The chain's CDR3 is CASSPGLLGEQYF. CDR3 DNA sequence: TGTGCCAGCAGCCCGGGACTCTTAGGGGAGCAGTACTTC.

V and J are TRBV19 and TRBJ2-7, with D possibly matching TRBD2 (6 bases). V lost 6 bases, J lost 3 bases, and 21 bases lay in between. Germline V gene lookup returns CDR1 LNHDA and CDR2 SQIVND (reference sequence). This CDR3 region has 16 residues. CDR3 coding DNA: TGTGCCAGTAGCTTCGGACCCGGGACTGGAGACTACGAGCAGTACTTC. Translated: CASSFGPGTGDYEQYF. The variable domain in full, with the rest retrieved from reference TRBV19 and TRBJ2-7, is DGGITQSPKYLFRKEGQNVTLSCEQNLNHDAMYWYRQDPGQGLRLIYYSQIVNDFQKGDIAEGYSVSREKKESFPLTVTSAQKNPTAFYLCASSFGPGTGDYEQYFGPGTRLTVT.

The V and J genes are TRBV28 and TRBJ1-5, with 7 bases identical to TRBD1. J gave up 4 bases and V 6 bases, and 9 bases lay outside the gene matches. CDR3 size: 15 residues. The germline gives CDR1 MDHEN, CDR2 SYDVKM. CDR3 bases: TGTGCCAGCAGGTTGGGGGACAGACCAAATCAGCCCCAGCATTTT. It encodes CASRLGDRPNQPQHF.

The chain uses TRBV7-8 and TRBJ2-7; 7 bases line up with TRBD1. CDR3 length equals 13 residues. Germline-derived CDR1 and CDR2 are SGHVS and FQNEAQ. Germline trimming cut 5 bases from V and 4 bases from J; bases unmatched to any gene: 5. As DNA, the CDR3 is TGTGCCAGCAGCCTCGACAGGGCGTACGAGCAGTACTTC. This sequence encodes CASSLDRAYEQYF.

This clone was counted ten times or more. V and J are TRBV5-1 and TRBJ2-3, with 15 bases fitting TRBD2. Per germline, CDR1 SGHRS and CDR2 YFSETQ. With V trimmed by 0 bases and J by 14 bases, 4 bases remained unmatched. The CDR3 covers 14 residues. The CDR3 loop is CASSLGGTSGRPYF. As DNA, the CDR3 is TGCGCCAGCAGCTTGGGGGGGACTAGCGGGAGGCCGTATTTT.

This clone appeared a few times. The chain couples TRBV9 to TRBJ2-2; 8 nucleotides align to TRBD2. The germline CDR1 and CDR2 sequences are SGDLS and YYNGEE. The CDR3 is 17 amino acids. V was pared by 3 bases and J by 3 bases, with 10 bases of the junction left unmatched. CDR3 nucleotide sequence: TGTGCCAGCAGCGCGCCGGGGGGGTTGCCTCACACCGGGGAGCTGTTTTTT. The encoded protein is CASSAPGGLPHTGELFF.

This clone was counted at least ten times. The CDR3 spells CASSLRGLAGQETQYF. The CDR3 bases are TGTGCCAGCTCACTGAGAGGACTAGCGGGCCAAGAGACCCAGTACTTC. The chain links TRBV18 to TRBJ2-5, with TRBD2 identical over 11 bases. The CDR3 covers 16 residues. CDR1 KGHSH and CDR2 LQKENI come from the germline V gene. The J segment lost 1 base and the V segment lost 4 bases, leaving 5 bases of the junction unmatched.

This clone was detected ten times or more. The gene calls are TRBV5-1 and TRBJ2-6, with D hard to call. Trimming removed 6 bases from V and 0 bases from J, with 4 bases in between. Germline CDR1 is SGHRS and CDR2 is YFSETQ. The CDR3 sequence is 13 residues long. DNA of the CDR3: TGCGCCAGCACGACCTCTGGGGCCAACGTCCTGACTTTC. Its translation is CASTTSGANVLTF. The full variable domain, in which reference TRBV5-1 and TRBJ2-6 provide the parts outside the CDR3, is KAGVTQTPRYLIKTRGQQVTLSCSPISGHRSVSWYQQTPGQGLQFLFEYFSETQRNKGNFPGRFSGRQFSNSRSEMNVSTLELGDSALYLCASTTSGANVLTFGAGSRLTVL.

The chain couples TRBV4-3 to TRBJ1-3; D may be TRBD1 (5 bases). Germline CDR1 and CDR2: LGHNA and YSLEER. The V end was cut by 0 bases, the J end by 4 bases, with 10 bases between. This CDR3 comprises 15 residues. The CDR3 DNA is TGCGCCAGCAGCCAAGAAGGGACGGGGGGAAACACCATATATTTT. Its protein product is CASSQEGTGGNTIYF.

The chain combines TRBV4-2 with TRBJ2-2; the D is unclear. V lost 0 bases, J lost 1 base, and 6 bases lay in between. This CDR3 spans 15 amino acids. Germline V gene data show CDR1 as LGHNA and CDR2 as YNFKEQ. The CDR3 coding sequence is TGTGCCAGCAGCCAAGATCTCAGGAACACCGGGGAGCTGTTTTTT. Its protein product is CASSQDLRNTGELFF.

This clone appeared a few times. Different DNA sequences within this sample yield the same CDR3. The genes are TRBV6-1 and TRBJ1-5; 10 bases are a match to TRBD1. CDR1 and CDR2 (germline): MNHNS, SASEGT. This CDR3 has 13 residues. V dropped 6 bases and J dropped 6; count of bases not matched to a gene: 2. The DNA for the CDR3 is TGTGCCAGCAGCGGGACAGGGGTTCAGCCCCAGCATTTT. Translating it yields CASSGTGVQPQHF.

The chain uses TRBV7-8 and TRBJ2-4, with D possibly matching TRBD1 (6 bases). CDR1 is SGHVS, CDR2 FQNEAQ, per germline. Trimming pared 4 bases from V and 0 bases from J, leaving 13 bases between. The CDR3 is 16 residues long. CDR3 bases: TGTGCCAGCAGCTCCGGACAGACCGTAGCCAAAAACATTCAGTACTTC. Its translation: CASSSGQTVAKNIQYF.